Each of the 21 T cell receptor beta chains below was sequenced from the same sample in a study of graft-versus-host responses after intestinal transplantation. The method was immunoSEQ multiplex PCR; TCRdb's version includes in-frame clones alone and lacks a portion of them. Seen here are more than 30,000 clones, roughly 87% observed once, and the top ten hold about 20%. Intraepithelial and lamina propria lymphocytes were freed from processed graft tissue. The starting material was ileum tissue, obtained around 200 days after intestinal transplant. Receptors were obtained from a human patient who received an intestinal transplant, so some T cells may come from the graft donor.

This chain links TRBV5-1 with TRBJ1-1; D remains unclear. The CDR3 consists of 15 residues. V lost 0 bases to trimming and J lost 4 bases, with 13 bases between them. Germline V lookup: CDR1 SGHRS, CDR2 YFSETQ. CDR3 amino acids: CASSLAAGVPTEAFF. The CDR3, as DNA: TGCGCCAGCAGCTTGGCGGCAGGCGTTCCCACTGAAGCTTTCTTT.

This clone is classed as medium-sized. V gene TRBV2 combines with J gene TRBJ1-6, with D tentatively TRBD1 (5 bases). The germline V and J ends were trimmed by 4 bases and 3 bases, with 7 bases remaining between them. The CDR3 runs to 14 residues. The germline gives CDR1 SNHLY, CDR2 FYNNEI. Here the CDR3 DNA reads TGTGCCAGCAGTGCCACAGGCTATAATTCACCCCTCCACTTT. Translation gives CASSATGYNSPLHF.

The gene calls are TRBV5-6 and TRBJ2-1; D is ambiguous. Germline V gene lookup returns CDR1 SGHDT and CDR2 YYEEEE. The CDR3 loop spans 11 amino acids. V lost 3 bases to trimming and J lost 9 bases, with 7 bases between them. The CDR3 sequence is CASSSSGEQFF. The CDR3 coding sequence is TGTGCCAGCAGCTCTTCGGGTGAGCAGTTCTTC.

The gene calls are TRBV6-1 and TRBJ1-6; no clear D. CDR1 is MNHNS and CDR2 is SASEGT in the germline V gene. With 4 bases removed from V and 5 bases from J, the gap between germline ends came to 12 bases. The CDR3 has 15 amino acids. The CDR3 loop is CASSARDIHNSPLHF. CDR3 nucleotide sequence: TGTGCCAGCAGTGCCAGAGACATTCATAATTCACCCCTCCACTTT.

The V and J genes are TRBV6-1 and TRBJ2-1, with 9 bases fitting TRBD1. Germline values: CDR1 MNHNS, CDR2 SASEGT. Germline trimming cut 3 bases from V and 6 bases from J; bases unmatched to any gene: 6. The CDR3 totals 15 residues. The CDR3 sequence: CASSDPGQGSNEQFF. CDR3 DNA: TGTGCCAGCAGTGACCCGGGACAGGGCTCCAATGAGCAGTTCTTC.

This CDR3 reads CASSLESGAEGNTIYF. The CDR3 DNA is TGTGCCAGCAGCTTAGAATCTGGGGCCGAGGGAAACACCATATATTTT. This rearrangement joins TRBV7-2 to TRBJ1-3; D may be TRBD1 (5 bases). The CDR3 runs 16 residues. Germline assignment: CDR1 SGHTA and CDR2 FQGNSA. Trimming left V 1 base short and J 4 bases short, with 14 bases between.

The CDR3 DNA reads as TGTGCCAGCAGTTTGCCAAGTGCGGGGGGCTACACCTTC. Its protein is CASSLPSAGGYTF. The chain employs TRBV28 and TRBJ1-2; D gene unclear. CDR3 size: 13 residues. Trimming shortened V by 3 bases and J by 8 bases, and 13 bases separated the two germline ends. Germline V CDR1 and CDR2: MDHEN, SYDVKM.

This clone was found a few times. The chain recombines TRBV6-6 with TRBJ1-1, with D perhaps TRBD1 (5 bases). The CDR3 length is 12 residues. Germline assignment: CDR1 MNHNY and CDR2 SVGAGI (reference sequence). V was pared by 5 bases and J by 8 bases, with 12 bases between. The CDR3 sequence is CASSLGAVEAFF. The CDR3, as DNA: TGTGCCAGCAGTCTTGGGGCGGTAGAAGCTTTCTTT.

This clone has a single count. CDR3: CAGDRVGNTIYF. Written as DNA, the CDR3 is TGTGCCGGGGACAGGGTTGGAAACACCATATATTTT. The chain has TRBV19 and TRBJ1-3; 9 bases line up with TRBD1. With 11 bases clipped from V and 3 bases from J, the junction kept 2 bases outside the gene matches. The V gene's germline CDR1 is LNHDA and CDR2 SQIVND (reference sequence). CDR3 length equals 12 residues.

To note about this clone: The junction shows a germline mismatch at one end, possibly a read error. The rearrangement uses TRBV7-7 and TRBJ2-2; D call uncertain. Germline V lookup: CDR1 SSHAT, CDR2 FNYEAQ (reference sequence). This CDR3 comprises 15 residues. This CDR3 is CASSLAGWYTGELFF. For the CDR3, the DNA is TGTGCTAGCAGCTTAGCAGGATGGTACACCGGGGAGCTGTTTTTT.

The chain links TRBV28 to TRBJ1-1; a weak D match, TRBD1 (6 bases). CDR3 length: 14 amino acids. V shed 0 bases and J shed 5 bases, with 10 bases lying between them. Germline lookup yields CDR1 MDHEN and CDR2 SYDVKM. Here the CDR3 DNA reads TGTGCCAGCAGTTTATGGTCCGGACAGACTGAAGCTTTCTTT. Translated: CASSLWSGQTEAFF.

This chain connects TRBV21-1 to TRBJ2-3. TRBV21-1 corresponds to a pseudogene. CDR3 length: 17 amino acids. The DNA for the CDR3 is TGTGCCAGCAGCCGTAAAGAAGGGGGGCTAAGCACAGATACGCAGTATTTT. Amino acid sequence: CASSRKEGGLSTDTQYF.

The chain recombines TRBV18 with TRBJ2-1, with TRBD2 identical over 8 bases. The trim removed 3 bases at V and 8 bases at J, leaving 6 bases unmatched. Germline loops: CDR1 KGHSH, CDR2 LQKENI. CDR3 length: 14 residues. The CDR3 DNA follows: TGTGCCAGCTCACCTCCGCGGGAGGTAGATGAGCAGTTCTTC. Translating gives CASSPPREVDEQFF.

The gene calls are TRBV9 and TRBJ2-1; D may be TRBD1 or TRBD2 (5 bases each). The length of the CDR3 is 14 residues. V shed 0 bases and J shed 7 bases, with 11 bases lying between them. Per the germline V gene, CDR1 is SGDLS and CDR2 is YYNGEE. The CDR3 DNA reads TGTGCCAGCAGCGTAGGCCAGGGAGTTAATGAGCAGTTCTTC. Amino acids: CASSVGQGVNEQFF.

The V and J genes are TRBV5-1 and TRBJ2-1, with 9 bases fitting TRBD2. The CDR3 sequence is 14 residues long. Germline loops: CDR1 SGHRS, CDR2 YFSETQ. V lost 2 bases to trimming and J lost 6 bases; unmatched junction nucleotides: 3. In DNA, the CDR3 is TGCGCCAGCAGCTTTAGCGGGAGACCCAATGAGCAGTTCTTC. As protein: CASSFSGRPNEQFF.

This chain uses TRBV9 with TRBJ1-6; D not resolved. Germline V lookup: CDR1 SGDLS, CDR2 YYNGEE. The ends were cut back, 1 base at V and 3 bases at J, with 14 bases in the middle. CDR3 length: 17 amino acids. The CDR3 protein is CASSVPPSRLYNSPLHF. In nucleotides, the CDR3 is TGTGCCAGCAGCGTACCCCCCAGCAGACTCTATAATTCACCCCTCCACTTT.

V is TRBV7-2 and J is TRBJ2-4, with 10 bases lining up with TRBD2. Unmatched junction bases numbered 3, after V lost 4 bases and J lost 0 bases. Germline CDR1 reads SGHTA; CDR2 reads FQGNSA. This CDR3 spans 16 amino acids. DNA of the CDR3: TGTGCCAGCAGCTCTAGCGGGGGACTAGCCAAAAACATTCAGTACTTC. This codes for CASSSSGGLAKNIQYF.

V is TRBV4-2 and J is TRBJ1-5; the D gene is possibly TRBD1 (6 bases). The length of the CDR3 is 17 residues. The germline gives CDR1 LGHNA, CDR2 YNFKEQ. The V gene lost 2 bases and the J gene lost 6 bases, with 20 bases spanning the gap. CDR3 nucleotide sequence: TGTGCCAGCAGCCAAACTCCCAGTGGCAGGGGAGGTCAGCCCCAGCATTTT. Its protein is CASSQTPSGRGGQPQHF.

J is TRBJ1-1 and V is TRBV9; D possibly corresponds to TRBD1 (5 bases). Trimming took off 0 bases at V and 3 bases at J, with 12 bases between the two ends. The germline V gene has CDR1 SGDLS and CDR2 YYNGEE. The CDR3 has 15 amino acids. CDR3 DNA: TGTGCCAGCAGCGTAGTCCCCAGGGAGGACACTGAAGCTTTCTTT. Translated: CASSVVPREDTEAFF.

The gene calls are TRBV6-1 and TRBJ2-7; 9 bases line up with TRBD1. Germline trimming cut 1 base from V and 4 bases from J; bases unmatched to any gene: 2. Germline lookup yields CDR1 MNHNS and CDR2 SASEGT. The CDR3 is made up of 14 amino acids. This chain's CDR3 is CASSEVGQGYEQYF. The CDR3 region has the DNA TGTGCCAGCAGTGAAGTGGGACAGGGTTACGAGCAGTACTTC.

V is TRBV14 and J is TRBJ2-7; D ambiguous. CDR1 SGHDN and CDR2 FVKESK come from the germline V gene. The CDR3 extends over 13 amino acids. V shed 4 bases and J shed 3 bases, with 10 bases lying between them. CDR3: CASSPMVYYEQYF. The CDR3, as DNA: TGTGCCAGCAGCCCAATGGTGTACTACGAGCAGTACTTC.